Following are 22 T cell receptor beta chains from one sample sequenced in a study of graft-versus-host responses after intestinal transplantation. These receptors have no known antigen. Measured with immunoSEQ multiplex PCR; TCRdb has only the in-frame clones, and not every one. The sample has approximately 100,000 clones, roughly 87% seen once; the top ten hold 0.9%. Sequenced here: unstimulated CD4+ T cells sorted from spleen or lymph node cells, sampled before intestinal transplant. The receptor set was obtained from a human donor who received an intestinal transplant.

The chain combines TRBV19 with TRBJ1-2; TRBD1 matches 7 bases. CDR1 is LNHDA and CDR2 is SQIVND in the germline V gene (reference sequence). V lost 3 bases to trimming and J lost 3 bases; unmatched junction nucleotides: 7. The CDR3 runs 15 residues. CDR3 protein: CASSIGTVLYYGYTF. The DNA for the CDR3 is TGTGCCAGTAGTATTGGGACAGTTCTATACTATGGCTACACCTTC.

V usage is TRBV15 and J usage is TRBJ1-2, with D uncertain. V lost 0 bases and J 8 bases, leaving 10 bases between the germline ends. The CDR3 loop spans 13 amino acids. Per the germline V gene, CDR1 is LNHNV and CDR2 is YYDKDF (reference sequence). In nucleotides, the CDR3 is TGTGCCACCAGCAGAGAACAAATCCCCGGCTACACCTTC. This gives the protein CATSREQIPGYTF.

V gene TRBV6-1 combines with J gene TRBJ1-5, with a possible D match to TRBD1 (6 bases). The germline V gene has CDR1 MNHNS and CDR2 SASEGT. The CDR3 is 14 amino acids. The V end lost 3 bases, the J end lost 7 bases, and 13 bases lay between the germline ends. The CDR3 is CASSDSGGGQPQHF. The CDR3 coding sequence is TGTGCCAGCAGTGACTCGGGGGGCGGCCAGCCCCAGCATTTT.

The chain carries TRBV29-1 and TRBJ2-7, with 14 bases matching TRBD2. J gave up 4 bases and V 6 bases, and 8 bases lay outside the gene matches. The CDR3 runs to 15 residues. Germline CDR1 and CDR2: SQVTM and ANQGSEA. The CDR3 loop reads CSVAPGLAGVYEQYF. CDR3 sequence (DNA): TGCAGCGTGGCTCCGGGACTAGCGGGAGTTTACGAGCAGTACTTC.

V usage is TRBV15 and J usage is TRBJ1-1; TRBD1 might be the D (6 bases). The CDR3 loop spans 15 amino acids. V dropped 4 bases and J dropped 2 bases, with 14 bases sitting between them. Germline lookup yields CDR1 LNHNV and CDR2 YYDKDF (reference sequence). CDR3 bases: TGTGCCACCAGCAACCCCGGGACACTCAACACTGAAGCTTTCTTT. This gives the protein CATSNPGTLNTEAFF.

The chain recombines TRBV6-1 with TRBJ1-5, with 8 bases fitting TRBD1. V shed 6 bases and J 2 bases; nucleotides not matched to a gene: 6. The CDR3 loop spans 15 amino acids. Germline V CDR1 and CDR2: MNHNS, SASEGT. The CDR3 nucleotides read TGTGCCAGCAGGAGACAGGGGAAGGGCAATCAGCCCCAGCATTTT. Its protein product is CASRRQGKGNQPQHF.

V usage is TRBV6-6 and J usage is TRBJ2-3, with D unresolved. V was clipped by 6 bases and J by 0 bases, with 10 bases between them. CDR3 length: 14 amino acids. Looked up from germline, CDR1 is MNHNY and CDR2 is SVGAGI (reference sequence). CDR3 sequence: CASRFLPSTDTQYF. The CDR3, as DNA: TGTGCCAGCAGGTTCCTACCTAGCACAGATACGCAGTATTTT.

About this clone itself: The same CDR3 is also encoded by other DNA sequences in this sample. The J gene is TRBJ2-7, the V gene TRBV6-1; D ambiguous. Germline lookup yields CDR1 MNHNS and CDR2 SASEGT. The germline V and J ends were trimmed by 1 base and 1 base, with 2 bases remaining between them. The CDR3 is 12 residues long. The CDR3 bases are TGTGCCAGCAGTGAAGTTTCCTACGAGCAGTACTTC. It codes for CASSEVSYEQYF.

The chain has TRBV4-2 and TRBJ2-7, with D possibly TRBD2 on 6 matching bases. The CDR3 sequence is 15 residues long. V gave up 2 bases and J gave up 0 bases, with 11 bases separating them. Germline V gene data show CDR1 as LGHNA and CDR2 as YNFKEQ. The CDR3 region has the DNA TGTGCCAGCAGCCAATCGTCTAGCGACTCCTACGAGCAGTACTTC. Its translation is CASSQSSSDSYEQYF.

This chain connects TRBV7-2 to TRBJ1-6; maybe TRBD1 (5 bases). Trimming took off 5 bases at V and 9 bases at J, with 14 bases between the two ends. CDR1 is SGHTA, CDR2 FQGNSA, per germline. This CDR3 region has 14 residues. CDR3 nucleotide sequence: TGTGCCAGCAGCCCTAGACAGACCGCTTCACCCCTCCACTTT. Its protein is CASSPRQTASPLHF.

This rearrangement joins TRBV7-3 to TRBJ2-3; D is unclear. The CDR3 is made up of 14 amino acids. V was trimmed by 5 bases and J by 4 bases, leaving 13 bases between them. Germline CDR1 reads SGHTA; CDR2 reads FQGTGA. The CDR3 loop is CASSLPPKADTQYF. CDR3 nucleotides: TGTGCCAGCAGCCTACCTCCCAAAGCAGATACGCAGTATTTT.

The J gene is TRBJ2-2, the V gene TRBV7-3; D possibly matches TRBD1 or TRBD2 (6 bases each). Trimming left V 5 bases short and J 2 bases short, with 12 bases between. Germline V gene sequence: CDR1 SGHTA, CDR2 FQGTGA. This CDR3 has 15 amino acids. The CDR3 loop is CASSHGGQNTGELFF. The CDR3 nucleotides are TGTGCCAGCAGCCACGGGGGCCAAAACACCGGGGAGCTGTTTTTT. Using reference TRBV7-3 and TRBJ2-2 for the parts outside the CDR3, the full variable domain is GAGVSQTPSNKVTEKGKYVELRCDPISGHTALYWYRQSLGQGPEFLIYFQGTGAADDSGLPNDRFFAVRPEGSVSTLKIQRTERGDSAVYLCASSHGGQNTGELFFGEGSRLTVL.

CDR3 loop: CAIRGTIYEQYF. The CDR3 DNA follows: TGTGCCATCAGGGGGACAATCTACGAGCAGTACTTC. The chain joins TRBV10-3 to TRBJ2-7, with D possibly matching TRBD1 (6 bases). V lost 6 bases and J lost 3, with 9 bases in between. The CDR3 runs 12 residues. Germline V lookup: CDR1 ENHRY, CDR2 SYGVKD.

The rearrangement uses TRBV11-2 and TRBJ2-5; a weak D match, TRBD2 (5 bases). With 5 bases removed from V and 5 bases from J, the gap between germline ends came to 15 bases. The CDR3 is 14 residues long. CDR1 SGHAT and CDR2 FQNNGV come from the germline V gene. DNA of the CDR3: TGTGCCAGCAGCCCCCGGGCTAGCCGGGAGACCCAGTACTTC. It yields the protein CASSPRASRETQYF.

The CDR3 sequence: CATSRWPDSSGANVLTF. DNA of the CDR3: TGTGCCACCAGCCGATGGCCGGACAGTTCTGGGGCCAACGTCCTGACTTTC. This chain uses TRBV15 with TRBJ2-6, with D possibly matching TRBD1 (6 bases). CDR1 and CDR2 from the germline V gene are LNHNV and YYDKDF (reference sequence). V lost 5 bases, J lost 1 base, and 15 bases lay in between. The CDR3 has 17 residues.

CDR3 sequence (DNA): TGCGCCAGCAGCTTGACTAGCGTAGAAGATACGCAGTATTTT. It codes for CASSLTSVEDTQYF. The chain carries TRBV5-1 and TRBJ2-3; 7 nucleotides align to TRBD2. The germline V gene encodes CDR1 SGHRS and CDR2 YFSETQ. The CDR3 runs 14 residues. With 1 base clipped from V and 5 bases from J, the junction kept 4 bases outside the gene matches.

This chain joins TRBV5-6 and TRBJ2-1; D unclear. The CDR3 covers 16 residues. Trimming took off 0 bases at V and 1 base at J, with 11 bases between the two ends. CDR1 SGHDT and CDR2 YYEEEE come from the germline V gene. CDR3 sequence: CASSLVKEISYNEQFF. The DNA of the CDR3 is TGTGCCAGCAGCTTGGTAAAGGAGATTTCCTACAATGAGCAGTTCTTC.

The J gene is TRBJ2-7, the V gene TRBV6-5; no firm D call. The CDR3 has 15 amino acids. V was cut by 2 bases and J by 3 bases, with 14 bases left in between. Germline V gene lookup returns CDR1 MNHEY and CDR2 SVGAGI. DNA of the CDR3: TGTGCCAGCAGTTACGCCCCGCTTAGAGACTACGAGCAGTACTTC. Its translation: CASSYAPLRDYEQYF.

The genes are TRBV11-3 and TRBJ1-1, with 7 bases that match TRBD1. The CDR3 sequence is 15 residues long. Germline V gene lookup returns CDR1 SGHNT and CDR2 YENEEA. The V gene end was trimmed by 7 bases and the J gene end by 3 bases; junction bases not matched to a gene: 11. This CDR3 reads CASTGATGIHTEAFF. The CDR3 bases are TGTGCCAGCACTGGGGCGACAGGGATACACACTGAAGCTTTCTTT.

The chain's CDR3 is CASSGQVSNQPQHF. CDR3 sequence (DNA): TGTGCCAGCAGTGGACAGGTCAGCAATCAGCCCCAGCATTTT. J is TRBJ1-5 and V is TRBV2, with TRBD1 as a possible D gene (6 bases). The germline V gene has CDR1 SNHLY and CDR2 FYNNEI. The CDR3 consists of 14 residues. V lost 4 bases and J lost 1, with 8 bases in between.

This clone was observed a single time. The CDR3 DNA is TGCGCCAGCAGCTTGGATGGGGGATTGGTCGGCTACGAGCAGTACTTC. It is translated as CASSLDGGLVGYEQYF. This chain links TRBV5-1 with TRBJ2-7; D assignment may be TRBD1 or TRBD2 (5 bases each). The CDR3 is made up of 16 amino acids. Trimming shortened V by 0 bases and J by 3 bases, and 16 bases separated the two germline ends. Germline V gives CDR1 SGHRS, CDR2 YFSETQ.

The CDR3 loop reads CASSFGQAGGGDTQYF. CDR3 nucleotide sequence: TGCGCCAGCAGCTTTGGGCAGGCCGGGGGCGGTGATACGCAGTATTTT. This chain joins TRBV5-1 and TRBJ2-3; D is tentatively TRBD1 or TRBD2 (6 bases each). The CDR3 is 16 amino acids. The germline gives CDR1 SGHRS, CDR2 YFSETQ. Trimming left V 2 bases short and J 6 bases short, with 19 bases between.